This T cell receptor (beta chain) was observed in a study of control samples from healthy donors and cancer patients. Repertoires were generated with immunoSEQ multiplex PCR, while TCRdb's copy carries only in-frame clones and drops some. The top ten clones hold 9.5% to 15% of a sample with about 160,000 clones, 70% to 90% of them seen once. Trimming removed 4 bases from V and 5 bases from J, with 6 bases in between. The CDR3 runs 11 residues. CDR1 and CDR2 from the germline V gene are SNHLY and FYNNEI. This receptor was taken from a man younger than 40 in good health. The chain has TRBV2 and TRBJ2-7; D gene ambiguous. The sequenced material came from blood. CDR3 coding DNA: TGTGCCAGCAGTGTTTTCGACGAGCAGTACTTC. This translates into CASSVFDEQYF. The complete variable domain, with remaining parts taken from reference TRBV2 and TRBJ2-7, reads EPEVTQTPSHQVTQMGQEVILRCVPISNHLYFYWYRQILGQKVEFLVSFYNNEISEKSEIFDDQFSVERPDGSNFTLKIRSTKLEDSAMYFCASSVFDEQYFGPGTRLTVT.